These 13 T cell receptor beta chains originate from one sample sequenced in a study of cytomegalovirus exposure and HLA in healthy donors. The PCR made use of 60 Vbeta and 13 Jbeta primers. The table came from immunoSEQ multiplex PCR; TCRdb's copy has only in-frame clones and leaves some out. The sample yields 150,000 to 200,000 clones, 68% seen once. Sequences were obtained from PBMCs. The receptors shown here come from a woman younger than 30 in good health and CMV-seropositive.

This clone was seen just once. The chain carries TRBV5-4 and TRBJ2-5; 7 nucleotides agree with TRBD1. Unmatched junction bases numbered 13, after V lost 3 bases and J lost 2 bases. Looked up from germline, CDR1 is SGHNT and CDR2 is YYREEE (reference sequence). The CDR3 spans 17 residues. Written as DNA, the CDR3 is TGTGCCAGCAGCTCGTCGTCGGACAGGTTCCAACAAGAGACCCAGTACTTC. Translated, it gives CASSSSSDRFQQETQYF.

This chain joins TRBV20-1 and TRBJ2-1, with D possibly matching TRBD1 (5 bases). The V gene lost 6 bases and the J gene lost 6 bases, with 9 bases spanning the gap. CDR1 and CDR2 (germline): DFQATT, SNEGSKA (reference sequence). CDR3 length: 11 amino acids. The CDR3 spells CSAHRGNEQFF. The CDR3 DNA is TGCAGTGCCCATAGGGGCAATGAGCAGTTCTTC.

The chain couples TRBV9 to TRBJ1-2; TRBD1 aligns across 8 bases. The trim removed 5 bases at V and 1 base at J, leaving 16 bases unmatched. This CDR3 is 18 amino acids long. The germline CDR1 and CDR2 sequences are SGDLS and YYNGEE. The chain's CDR3 is CASSDHLDRGPINYGYTF. CDR3 DNA: TGTGCCAGCAGTGACCACCTCGACAGGGGCCCAATTAACTATGGCTACACCTTC.

V is TRBV13 and J is TRBJ2-7; D gene ambiguous. The CDR3 runs 17 residues. The germline V gene encodes CDR1 PRHDT and CDR2 FYEKMQ (reference sequence). Trimming removed 0 bases from V and 6 bases from J, with 21 bases in between. The CDR3 DNA follows: TGTGCCAGCAGCTTAGGTCTTCCGGGTCCCCCTCTAGGCGAGCAGTACTTC. Translation gives CASSLGLPGPPLGEQYF. The whole variable domain, filled in from reference TRBV13 and TRBJ2-7, reads AAGVIQSPRHLIKEKRETATLKCYPIPRHDTVYWYQQGPGQDPQFLISFYEKMQSDKGSIPDRFSAQQFSDYHSELNMSSLELGDSALYFCASSLGLPGPPLGEQYFGPGTRLTVT.

This clone was observed a few times. This chain uses TRBV7-3 with TRBJ1-1, with D perhaps matching TRBD1 (5 bases). The CDR3 contains 12 residues. V was pared by 5 bases and J by 5 bases, with 9 bases between. Looked up from germline, CDR1 is SGHTA and CDR2 is FQGTGA. The CDR3 DNA reads TGTGCCAGCAGCATGGGGGGGACTGAAGCTTTCTTT. It yields the protein CASSMGGTEAFF.

This clone was counted only a few times. The chain is built from TRBV27 and TRBJ1-6; 7 positions agree with TRBD1. CDR3 length: 16 residues. CDR1 and CDR2 (germline): MNHEY, SMNVEV (reference sequence). The J segment lost 6 bases and the V segment lost 5 bases, leaving 10 bases of the junction unmatched. CDR3 sequence: CASSLVSGTANSPLHF. CDR3 DNA: TGTGCCAGCAGTCTGGTCAGTGGGACAGCTAATTCACCCCTCCACTTT.

The chain carries TRBV2 and TRBJ2-1; 9 bases agree with TRBD2. From germline, CDR1 is SNHLY and CDR2 FYNNEI. The CDR3 has 15 residues. V lost 4 bases, J lost 6 bases, and 7 bases stayed unmatched. In DNA, the CDR3 is TGTGCCAGCAGTGGGGCGGGGGGGCCTGGCAATGAGCAGTTCTTC. The encoded protein is CASSGAGGPGNEQFF. The full variable domain, its missing parts supplied by reference TRBV2 and TRBJ2-1, is EPEVTQTPSHQVTQMGQEVILRCVPISNHLYFYWYRQILGQKVEFLVSFYNNEISEKSEIFDDQFSVERPDGSNFTLKIRSTKLEDSAMYFCASSGAGGPGNEQFFGPGTRLTVL.

V usage is TRBV2 and J usage is TRBJ1-4, with a possible D match to TRBD1 (5 bases). CDR3 length: 14 amino acids. CDR1 SNHLY and CDR2 FYNNEI come from the germline V gene. Trimming took off 3 bases at V and 8 bases at J, with 13 bases between the two ends. DNA for the CDR3: TGTGCCAGCAGTGAGAGGGCGGGGGACGAAAAACTGTTTTTT. Amino acid sequence: CASSERAGDEKLFF. Looking up the rest from reference TRBV2 and TRBJ1-4 gives the full variable domain: EPEVTQTPSHQVTQMGQEVILRCVPISNHLYFYWYRQILGQKVEFLVSFYNNEISEKSEIFDDQFSVERPDGSNFTLKIRSTKLEDSAMYFCASSERAGDEKLFFGSGTQLSVL.

The chain has TRBV28 and TRBJ1-5; D unresolved. Germline assignment: CDR1 MDHEN and CDR2 SYDVKM. V was shortened by 5 bases and J by 4 bases, with 9 bases between the two germline ends. This CDR3 is built from 13 residues. The CDR3 loop is CASSPQLNQPQHF. CDR3 nucleotides: TGTGCCAGCAGTCCCCAACTTAATCAGCCCCAGCATTTT.

This chain uses TRBV13 with TRBJ1-1, with D maybe TRBD1 (6 bases). The CDR3 contains 17 residues. Looked up from germline, CDR1 is PRHDT and CDR2 is FYEKMQ (reference sequence). V lost 5 bases, J lost 10 bases, and 29 bases lay in between. The CDR3 protein is CASSQMRQDRSFMVAFF. DNA for the CDR3: TGTGCCAGCAGCCAGATGCGGCAAGACAGGTCTTTTATGGTAGCTTTCTTT.

A note on this clone: The junction and the germline gene differ at one end; a read error may be behind it. The chain uses TRBV29-1 and TRBJ2-5, with 10 bases identical to TRBD2. The CDR3 runs to 14 residues. Germline values: CDR1 SQVTM, CDR2 ANQGSEA. The DNA for the CDR3 is TGCAGCGTTGAGCTAGCGGGAGCGGGGGAGAGCCAGTACTTC. The encoded protein is CSVELAGAGESQYF.

V and J are TRBV6-5 and TRBJ2-5; D may be TRBD1 (6 bases). The CDR3 loop spans 12 amino acids. With 6 bases removed from V and 4 bases from J, the gap between germline ends came to 9 bases. CDR1 MNHEY and CDR2 SVGAGI come from the germline V gene. The CDR3 nucleotides are TGTGCCAGCAGCTCACAGGGAGAGACCCAGTACTTC. Encoded protein: CASSSQGETQYF.

The chain couples TRBV6-5 to TRBJ1-2; 7 nucleotides align to TRBD1. The junction had 11 bases not matched to a gene; V was cut back by 6 bases and J by 10 bases. The germline V gene has CDR1 MNHEY and CDR2 SVGAGI. The CDR3 runs 13 residues. The CDR3 is CASRRDSLSDYTF. The DNA for the CDR3 is TGTGCCAGCAGGAGGGACAGTTTAAGTGACTACACCTTC.